The TCR beta chain under discussion was sequenced for a study of blood T cell repertoires in COVID-19. The protocol was immunoSEQ multiplex PCR, while the TCRdb copy is restricted to in-frame clones and leaves out a portion. The table includes around 310,000 clones, approximately 89% detected once. A single count supports this clone. The CDR3 sequence is 10 residues long. V gave up 4 bases and J gave up 4 bases, with 4 bases separating them. Germline CDR1 SQVTM, CDR2 ANQGSEA. This sequence originates from a woman aged 60-75 years with acute or convalescent COVID-19. J is TRBJ1-1 and V is TRBV29-1, with D unclear. Input material: peripheral blood. CDR3: CSVVVTEAFF. The CDR3, as DNA: TGCAGCGTTGTCGTCACTGAAGCTTTCTTT.